Listed below are T cell receptor beta chains from one sample, sequenced in a study of technical replicates of blood from several donors. Sequencing was performed with immunoSEQ multiplex PCR; in TCRdb, only in-frame clones are kept and a portion is missing. Of tens of thousands of clones detected, more than 85% appear once; the ten largest clones hold 3% to 4%. The sequencing sample was made of PBMCs. The receptors here all came from a human donor in good health. Some clones in this sample may be carry-over from other donors' samples. Each CDR3 is given with its conserved first and last residue. The D gene is left open where the match is weak. Size is omitted from some rows. Given values are once, few, many or a class for expanded clones.

TRBV6-5	TRBD2	-	TRBJ2-1	CASSTRLAGGSEQFF	TGTGCCAGCAGTACCCGTCTAGCGGGAGGGAGTGAGCAGTTCTTC
TRBV4-2	TRBD2	-	TRBJ2-7	CASSQAGGAGVREQYF	TGTGCCAGCAGCCAAGCGGGGGGAGCGGGAGTCAGGGAGCAGTACTTC
TRBV5-1	TRBD2	-	TRBJ2-5	CASSRGTSGRGSQYF	TGCGCCAGCAGCCGAGGGACTAGCGGGAGGGGATCTCAGTACTTC
TRBV6-1	TRBD1	-	TRBJ2-7	CASSEEGTGLREQYF	TGTGCCAGCAGTGAAGAAGGGACAGGGTTACGCGAGCAGTACTTC
TRBV11-3	TRBD1	once	TRBJ1-2	CASSTPGQGDYGYTF	TGTGCCAGCAGCACACCGGGACAGGGGGACTATGGCTACACCTTC
TRBV7-9	TRBD2	-	TRBJ2-1	CASSKTGLAGNNEQFF	TGTGCCAGCAGCAAAACGGGACTAGCGGGAAACAATGAGCAGTTCTTC
TRBV11-2	-	-	TRBJ1-5	CASSSTAGERPQHF	TGTGCCAGCAGCTCAACAGCCGGGGAGCGTCCCCAGCATTTT
TRBV6-1	-	-	TRBJ1-5	CASSEGQVHSNQPQHF	TGTGCCAGCAGTGAAGGACAGGTTCATAGCAATCAGCCCCAGCATTTT
TRBV7-9	-	once	TRBJ2-3	CASSSTRSFLTDTQYF	TGTGCCAGCAGCTCGACTAGATCTTTCCTCACAGATACGCAGTATTTT
TRBV14	-	-	TRBJ1-1	CASSLAGNTEAFF	TGTGCCAGCAGCCTGGCTGGGAACACTGAAGCTTTCTTT
TRBV5-1	-	-	TRBJ2-7	CASSLVMGGEQYF	TGCGCCAGCAGCTTGGTGATGGGCGGGGAGCAGTACTTC
TRBV10-3	TRBD2	-	TRBJ2-1	CASRRGSPYNEQFF	TGTGCCTCCCGGCGGGGGTCCCCTTACAATGAGCAGTTCTTC
TRBV5-1	TRBD2	-	TRBJ2-5	CASSLGSGGLQETQYF	TGCGCCAGCAGCTTGGGTAGCGGGGGGCTGCAAGAGACCCAGTACTTC
TRBV4-3	TRBD2	-	TRBJ2-7	CASSQDQSGRTHEQYF	TGCGCCAGCAGCCAAGATCAAAGCGGGAGGACCCACGAGCAGTACTTC
TRBV19	-	-	TRBJ1-5	CASRQGPGQGQPQHF	TGTGCCAGTAGACAGGGACCCGGCCAAGGTCAGCCCCAGCATTTT
TRBV7-8	-	-	TRBJ1-1	CASSLTGQYTEAFF	TGTGCCAGCAGCTTAACCGGACAGTACACTGAAGCTTTCTTT
TRBV9	TRBD2	-	TRBJ2-1	CASSVGLASGYNEQFF	TGTGCCAGCAGCGTAGGTTTGGCTAGCGGGTACAATGAGCAGTTCTTC
TRBV2	-	-	TRBJ2-3	CASKHDRNTDTQYF	TGTGCCAGCAAACACGACAGGAACACAGATACGCAGTATTTT
TRBV2	TRBD2	-	TRBJ2-7	CATKTSGGSYEQYF	TGTGCCACAAAGACTAGCGGGGGGTCTTACGAGCAGTACTTC
TRBV6-1	-	-	TRBJ1-5	CASSPQGQPQHF	TGTGCCAGCAGTCCACAGGGTCAGCCCCAGCATTTT
TRBV19	-	-	TRBJ1-2	CASSIAGTIGYTF	TGTGCCAGTAGTATAGCCGGGACAATAGGCTACACCTTC
TRBV6-6	TRBD1	-	TRBJ2-7	CASRGRDRETYEQYF	TGTGCCAGCAGAGGCCGGGACAGGGAAACCTACGAGCAGTACTTC
TRBV5-1	-	-	TRBJ1-2	CASSNDSSNYGYTF	TGCGCCAGCAGCAATGACAGTTCTAACTATGGCTACACCTTC
TRBV5-6	-	-	TRBJ2-3	CASSPNTDTQYF	TGTGCCAGCAGCCCAAACACAGATACGCAGTATTTT
TRBV6-1	TRBD1	few	TRBJ1-5	CASSGGTGGQHF	TGTGCCAGCAGTGGTGGGACAGGCGGCCAGCATTTT
TRBV6-5	-	-	TRBJ1-4	CASSYRRGPNEKLFF	TGTGCCAGCAGTTACAGGAGGGGACCTAATGAAAAACTGTTTTTT
TRBV2	TRBD1	-	TRBJ1-6	CASSGGQANNSPLHF	TGTGCCAGCAGTGGTGGACAGGCGAATAATTCACCCCTCCACTTT
TRBV4-3	TRBD2	-	TRBJ2-4	CASSQVASGSTQPGRNIQYF	TGCGCCAGCAGCCAAGTGGCTAGCGGGAGTACCCAACCCGGCAGGAACATTCAGTACTTC
TRBV5-1	TRBD2	-	TRBJ2-7	CASSLGLAGGPPYEQYF	TGCGCCAGCAGCTTGGGACTAGCGGGAGGGCCCCCCTACGAGCAGTACTTC
TRBV19	TRBD1	few	TRBJ1-6	CASNRGDRGSGSYNSPLHF	TGTGCCAGTAACAGGGGGGACAGGGGCTCCGGCTCCTATAATTCACCCCTCCACTTT
TRBV7-9	TRBD2	few	TRBJ2-2	CASSSTSGRNTGELFF	TGTGCCAGCAGCTCCACTAGCGGGAGGAACACCGGGGAGCTGTTTTTT
TRBV7-8	TRBD1	-	TRBJ2-5	CASSSRQGEGETQYF	TGTGCCAGCAGCTCCCGGCAGGGGGAAGGGGAGACCCAGTACTTC
TRBV4-3	TRBD2	-	TRBJ2-7	CASSQWGSGRATYEQYF	TGCGCCAGCAGCCAATGGGGGAGCGGGAGGGCTACTTACGAGCAGTACTTC
TRBV12-5	TRBD1	-	TRBJ2-3	CASGLGTGRDTQYF	TGTGCTAGTGGATTGGGGACAGGGCGAGATACGCAGTATTTT
TRBV18	-	once	TRBJ2-5	CASSLLAQETQYF	TGTGCCAGCTCACTTCTAGCCCAAGAGACCCAGTACTTC
TRBV6-6	-	-	TRBJ1-3	CASSYNAGNSGNTIYF	TGTGCCAGCAGTTACAACGCGGGGAACTCTGGAAACACCATATATTTT
TRBV7-9	-	-	TRBJ1-4	CASRGGSEKLFF	TGTGCCAGCAGGGGAGGGAGTGAAAAACTGTTTTTT
TRBV6-1	-	-	TRBJ1-2	CATKGVGDGYTF	TGTGCCACCAAGGGAGTAGGTGATGGCTACACCTTC
TRBV5-4	TRBD1	-	TRBJ2-7	CASSLATGQSYEQYF	TGTGCCAGCAGCTTGGCAACGGGACAGTCCTACGAGCAGTACTTC
TRBV7-9	TRBD2	-	TRBJ2-3	CASSFITGGTSTDTQYF	TGTGCCAGCAGCTTTATCACGGGGGGGACTAGCACAGATACGCAGTATTTT
TRBV4-1	-	-	TRBJ1-2	CASSQDISQGLGGYTF	TGCGCCAGCAGCCAAGATATTTCTCAGGGGCTTGGTGGCTACACCTTC
TRBV2	-	-	TRBJ1-3	CASRAQGGSGNTIYF	TGTGCCAGCAGAGCGCAGGGTGGGTCTGGAAACACCATATATTTT
TRBV9	-	-	TRBJ2-3	CASSQDEGRTDTQYF	TGTGCCAGCAGCCAAGATGAGGGTCGGACAGATACGCAGTATTTT
TRBV4-3	TRBD1	once	TRBJ1-1	CASSHRGRNTEAFF	TGCGCCAGCAGCCACAGGGGGCGCAACACTGAAGCTTTCTTT
TRBV30	TRBD1	-	TRBJ2-7	CAWSVRGTGDFGEQYF	TGTGCCTGGAGTGTACGCGGGACAGGGGACTTTGGGGAGCAGTACTTC
TRBV28	-	-	TRBJ1-5	CASSPPNQPQHF	TGTGCCAGCAGTCCCCCTAATCAGCCCCAGCATTTT
TRBV30	-	-	TRBJ1-2	CAWSVEGRDGYTF	TGTGCCTGGAGTGTTGAAGGGAGGGATGGCTACACCTTC
TRBV7-2	-	-	TRBJ2-2	CASSLTGWGTGELFF	TGTGCCAGCAGCTTAACAGGGTGGGGCACCGGGGAGCTGTTTTTT
TRBV9	TRBD1	-	TRBJ1-1	CASSVGSGGRAFF	TGTGCCAGCAGCGTAGGTTCAGGGGGCCGAGCTTTCTTT
TRBV7-9	-	-	TRBJ1-3	CASSLQGSGNTIYF	TGTGCCAGCAGCTTACAGGGGTCTGGAAACACCATATATTTT
TRBV10-3	-	once	TRBJ1-1	CAISESRGARAFF	TGTGCCATCAGTGAGTCACGGGGGGCGCGTGCTTTCTTT
TRBV7-2	-	-	TRBJ1-2	CASSSFLGAGYGYTF	TGTGCCAGCAGTTCATTCCTGGGGGCAGGCTATGGCTACACCTTC
TRBV7-9	-	-	TRBJ2-1	CASSPYVGKRLNNEQFF	TGTGCCAGCAGTCCCTATGTCGGGAAGAGGCTAAACAATGAGCAGTTCTTC
TRBV6-4	TRBD1	-	TRBJ1-1	CASSEDTTGGTAAFF	TGTGCCAGCAGTGAGGACACGACAGGGGGAACTGCAGCTTTCTTT
TRBV6-6	TRBD1	once	TRBJ1-5	CASSQTGSQPQHF	TGTGCCAGCAGTCAGACAGGGTCTCAGCCCCAGCATTTT